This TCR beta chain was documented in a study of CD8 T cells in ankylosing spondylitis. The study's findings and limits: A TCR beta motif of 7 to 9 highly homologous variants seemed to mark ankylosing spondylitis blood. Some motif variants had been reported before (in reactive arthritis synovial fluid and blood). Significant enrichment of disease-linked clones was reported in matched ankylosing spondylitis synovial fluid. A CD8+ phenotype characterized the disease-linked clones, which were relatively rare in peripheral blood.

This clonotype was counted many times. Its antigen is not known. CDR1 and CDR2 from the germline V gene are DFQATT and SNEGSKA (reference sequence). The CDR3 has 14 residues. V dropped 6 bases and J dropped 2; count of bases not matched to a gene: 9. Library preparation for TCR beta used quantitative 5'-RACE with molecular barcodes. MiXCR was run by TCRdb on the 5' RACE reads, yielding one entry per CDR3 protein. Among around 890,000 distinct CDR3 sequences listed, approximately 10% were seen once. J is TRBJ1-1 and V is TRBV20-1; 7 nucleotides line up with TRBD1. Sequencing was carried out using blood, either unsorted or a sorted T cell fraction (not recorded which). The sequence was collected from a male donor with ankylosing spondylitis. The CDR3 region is CSARRDSTNTEAFF. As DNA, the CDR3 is TGCAGTGCCCGGAGGGACAGTACCAACACTGAAGCTTTCTTT.